The clone carrying this T cell receptor (beta chain) was detected only once. Its antigen is still unknown. Produced via immunoSEQ multiplex PCR; TCRdb's table is partial and in-frame only. The data hold about 6,300 clones, with around three quarters observed a single time. The record originates from a study of somatic mutations in cytotoxic T cells in rheumatoid arthritis. Study in general: Patient blood (around 30 ml EDTA) was taken immediately after diagnosis and before treatment. Certain T-cell populations stained with V beta antibodies were FACS-sorted to nearly 100% purity, and V beta1+ cells were TCRB-sequenced. Study results and limitations: Adjustment for multiple comparisons was not applied to the slight TRBV07 underrepresentation observed in rheumatoid arthritis patients. Healthy controls showed no age-related rise in CD8+ clonality, whereas rheumatoid arthritis patients did.

The germline CDR1 and CDR2 sequences are MDHEN and SYDVKM. This CDR3 is built from 12 residues. After removal of 5 bases from V and 15 bases from J, the junction contained 10 bases not matched to a gene. The V gene is TRBV28, the J gene TRBJ2-1, with 7 bases identical to TRBD1. Source: CD8+ T cells sorted from blood, taken at a follow-up visit. This sequence originates from a woman in her 70s with rheumatoid arthritis. CDR3 nucleotides: TGTGCCAGCAGTCCCGACAGGGCCCAATCGTTCTTC. It yields the protein CASSPDRAQSFF.